This TCR beta chain was sequenced during a study of regulatory T cells in long-lasting Graves disease. Study-wide results and limits: With a small sample size, accuracy may have been reduced.

As for time point: persistent/refractory GD, antithyroid drugs over 5 years with positive TRAb. TCR sequences were obtained from RNA taken from PBMCs. About this clonotype: Its antigen remains unknown.

The germline V gene encodes CDR1 MNHNS and CDR2 SASEGT. With 6 bases removed from V and 4 bases from J, the gap between germline ends came to 10 bases. The CDR3 has 12 amino acids. With iRepertoire HTBI primers and Arm-PCR of CDR3 regions, TCR beta libraries were built. From the multiplex PCR reads, TCRdb called clonotypes with MiXCR, one entry per CDR3 protein. The sample holds 600,000 to 850,000 distinct CDR3 sequences, about 32% seen once. Sequenced material: peripheral blood mononuclear cells (PBMCs), taken when the disease was refractory, from a patient treated with antithyroid drugs. The chain recombines TRBV6-1 with TRBJ2-7; D is possibly TRBD2 (5 bases). This TCR was recovered from a female donor with Graves disease. CDR3 amino acids: CASRTSRYEQYF. The CDR3 DNA reads as TGTGCCAGCAGAACTAGTCGGTACGAGCAGTACTTC.